Each of the 32 T cell receptor beta chains below was sequenced from the same sample in a study of low-dose radiotherapy and immunotherapy resistance in tumors (dated by TCRdb to the early 2020s). To make first-strand cDNA, Superscript III was used along with a set of TRAV- and TRBV-specific primers so that both the TCRalpha and TCRbeta chains were covered. TCRs were amplified for about 19 PCR cycles with Phusion, using a constant-region primer paired with the adapter attached to the V primers. The public reads were reanalyzed by TCRdb: fastp trimming at Q25, MiXCR alignment, in-frame beta chains only. A single entry per CDR3 protein holds the most common genes and DNA from its merged rows. In this sample the table shows some 11,000 distinct CDR3 sequences, around half of which occur a single time. The top ten clonotypes cover 7.5% to 9% of the sample. Every receptor here comes from a human donor with advanced metastatic prostate, ovarian, gallbladder or colorectal cancer (not recorded which). This table probably holds off-target reads from a library built for another chain.

This chain connects TRBV6-8 to TRBJ1-2; the D gene is possibly TRBD1 (6 bases). The CDR3 contains 14 residues. CDR1 and CDR2 from the germline V gene are MNHGY and SAAAGT. V dropped 6 bases and J dropped 4 bases, with 15 bases sitting between them. This CDR3 reads CASSAKMDSYGYTF. The CDR3, as DNA: TGTGCCAGCAGCGCAAAGATGGACAGCTATGGCTACACCTTC.

The V call is TRBV18, the J call TRBJ1-1; a possible D gene is TRBD1 (5 bases). This CDR3 spans 13 amino acids. Trimming pared 4 bases from V and 2 bases from J, leaving 8 bases between. Germline CDR1 reads KGHSH; CDR2 reads LQKENI. The CDR3 here is CASSQGKNTEAFF. The CDR3 bases are TGTGCCAGCTCACAGGGGAAAAACACTGAAGCTTTCTTT.

This chain joins TRBV19 and TRBJ1-2; D might be TRBD1 (6 bases). V gave up 3 bases and J gave up 8 bases, with 13 bases separating them. CDR3 size: 13 residues. Germline V gene lookup returns CDR1 LNHDA and CDR2 SQIVND (reference sequence). Here the CDR3 reads CASSITQGSGYTF. Written as DNA, the CDR3 is TGTGCCAGTAGTATTACACAGGGTAGCGGCTACACCTTC.

The chain employs TRBV19 and TRBJ2-5; 9 bases align to TRBD1. V lost 4 bases and J lost 3; bases outside the gene matches: 3. The V gene's germline CDR1 is LNHDA and CDR2 SQIVND (reference sequence). The CDR3 totals 14 residues. The CDR3: CASSRDRGEETQYF. The CDR3 coding sequence is TGTGCCAGTAGTAGAGACAGGGGGGAAGAGACCCAGTACTTC.

The V gene is TRBV29-1, the J gene TRBJ2-2; perhaps D is TRBD1 or TRBD2 (5 bases each). Germline CDR1 and CDR2: SQVTM and ANQGSEA. There are 12 residues in the CDR3. The V gene lost 4 bases and the J gene lost 6 bases, with 9 bases spanning the gap. The CDR3 region is CSVGRGPGELFF. CDR3 sequence (DNA): TGCAGCGTTGGTCGGGGACCCGGGGAGCTGTTTTTT.

The V and J genes are TRBV7-3 and TRBJ1-1; maybe TRBD1 (6 bases). There are 14 residues in the CDR3. CDR1 and CDR2 from the germline V gene are SGHTA and FQGTGA. Trimming left V 1 base short and J 5 bases short, with 11 bases between. CDR3 loop: CASSLMGAGTEAFF. For the CDR3, the DNA is TGTGCCAGCAGCTTAATGGGGGCTGGGACTGAAGCTTTCTTT.

This clonotype has just a few counts. The CDR3 DNA reads TGTGCCTGGAGCGACGTTGGGGATACGCAGTATTTT. Its protein product is CAWSDVGDTQYF. This chain uses TRBV30 with TRBJ2-3; D gene uncertain. Germline lookup yields CDR1 GTSNPN and CDR2 SVGIG (reference sequence). Trimming stripped 3 bases from V and 6 bases from J, with 10 bases between. This CDR3 region has 12 residues.

This clonotype was observed a handful of times. This chain connects TRBV6-8 to TRBJ2-1; D is perhaps TRBD2 (6 bases). V gave up 4 bases and J gave up 4 bases, with 17 bases separating them. CDR3 length: 16 residues. Germline V gives CDR1 MNHGY, CDR2 SAAAGT. CDR3: CASSSTRSGTYNEQFF. Here the CDR3 DNA reads TGTGCCAGCAGTTCGACTAGGTCGGGAACTTACAATGAGCAGTTCTTC.

This chain connects TRBV20-1 to TRBJ1-1; no reliable D call. Germline-derived CDR1 and CDR2 are DFQATT and SNEGSKA (reference sequence). The CDR3 runs 10 residues. Trimming removed 6 bases from V and 8 bases from J, with 10 bases in between. The CDR3 loop reads CSARELEAFF. The CDR3 DNA reads TGCAGTGCAAGGGAACTAGAAGCTTTCTTT.

In this sample, this clonotype turned up a few times. The rearrangement links TRBV3-1 to TRBJ2-5, with 8 bases fitting TRBD2. This CDR3 region has 17 residues. J gave up 5 bases and V 0 bases, and 11 bases lay outside the gene matches. Germline V lookup: CDR1 LGHDT, CDR2 YNNKEL (reference sequence). The chain's CDR3 is CASSQDLVAGGGETQYF. CDR3 in DNA: TGTGCCAGCAGCCAAGATCTTGTCGCGGGGGGAGGGGAGACCCAGTACTTC.

The DNA of the CDR3 is TGTGCCAGTGCAAGCGGGAGCACAGATACGCAGTATTTT. Protein: CASASGSTDTQYF. The chain joins TRBV10-3 to TRBJ2-3, with a tentative D call TRBD2 (6 bases). Trimming removed 10 bases from V and 0 bases from J, with 11 bases in between. The germline CDR1 and CDR2 sequences are ENHRY and SYGVKD. This CDR3 has 13 amino acids.

This clonotype was seen a single time. The chain has TRBV20-1 and TRBJ1-2, with D maybe TRBD1 (6 bases). In germline, CDR1 is DFQATT, CDR2 SNEGSKA (reference sequence). V was trimmed by 6 bases and J by 8 bases, leaving 13 bases between them. The CDR3 totals 11 residues. CDR3 amino acids: CSASYRGGYTF. The CDR3 DNA is TGCAGTGCGTCCTATAGGGGGGGCTACACCTTC.

This clonotype was recorded a few times. The chain joins TRBV9 to TRBJ2-7; 12 bases are a match to TRBD2. After removal of 4 bases from V and 4 bases from J, the junction contained 3 bases not matched to a gene. The CDR3 extends over 14 amino acids. Germline V gene lookup returns CDR1 SGDLS and CDR2 YYNGEE. In nucleotides, the CDR3 is TGTGCCAGCAGCCCGACTAGCGGGGGTTACGAGCAGTACTTC. This encodes CASSPTSGGYEQYF.

The V gene is TRBV7-6, the J gene TRBJ2-7; 9 bases map to TRBD2. The CDR3 runs 16 residues. Unmatched junction bases numbered 14, after V lost 5 bases and J lost 6 bases. Per germline, CDR1 SGHVS and CDR2 FNYEAQ. In nucleotides, the CDR3 is TGTGCCAGCAGCCCAGGAGGTAGCGGGAGACGGGTCGAGCAGTACTTC. Amino acids: CASSPGGSGRRVEQYF. The full variable domain, in which reference TRBV7-6 and TRBJ2-7 provide the parts outside the CDR3, is GAGVSQSPRYKVTKRGQDVALRCDPISGHVSLYWYRQALGQGPEFLTYFNYEAQQDKSGLPNDRFSAERPEGSISTLTIQRTEQRDSAMYRCASSPGGSGRRVEQYFGPGTRLTVT.

The V and J genes are TRBV18 and TRBJ1-4; a possible D gene is TRBD1 (5 bases). The germline CDR1 and CDR2 sequences are KGHSH and LQKENI. This CDR3 region has 15 residues. V was trimmed by 4 bases and J by 7 bases, leaving 16 bases between them. CDR3 loop: CASSRRDWEGEKLFF. CDR3 coding DNA: TGTGCCAGCTCACGGCGGGACTGGGAAGGTGAAAAACTGTTTTTT.

CDR3 DNA sequence: TGCAGCGGAAAATCGAAGAGCTCCTACAATGAGCAGTTCTTC. This translates into CSGKSKSSYNEQFF. The chain recombines TRBV29-1 with TRBJ2-1; D unclear. Germline V gene lookup returns CDR1 SQVTM and CDR2 ANQGSEA. Trimming cost V 7 bases and J 0 bases, with 13 bases left between them. The CDR3 covers 14 residues.

Notes on this clonotype: One junction end disagrees with the germline gene, perhaps due to a read error. The chain uses TRBV29-1 and TRBJ2-6, with D possibly being TRBD1 (6 bases). The CDR3 runs to 13 residues. Germline loops: CDR1 SQVTM, CDR2 ANQGSEA. The CDR3 DNA sequence: TGCAGCGTAGACAGGTCAGGGGCCAATGTCCTGACTTTC. This translates into CSVDRSGANVLTF.

The V and J genes are TRBV30 and TRBJ2-7; 7 nucleotides agree with TRBD2. After removal of 2 bases from V and 7 bases from J, the junction contained 8 bases not matched to a gene. Germline V gene sequence: CDR1 GTSNPN, CDR2 SVGIG (reference sequence). There are 13 residues in the CDR3. The CDR3 nucleotides read TGTGCCTGGAGTTTATCCGGGGGGATTGAGCAGTACTTC. Translating gives CAWSLSGGIEQYF.

This chain joins TRBV5-5 and TRBJ2-6, with TRBD1 matching over 8 bases. In germline, CDR1 is SGHKS, CDR2 YYEKEE (reference sequence). The ends lost 3 bases at V and 0 bases at J; junction bases unmatched: 5. This CDR3 comprises 17 residues. CDR3 DNA sequence: TGTGCCAGCAGCTGGGGACAGGCAAGCTCTGGGGCCAACGTCCTGACTTTC. Protein: CASSWGQASSGANVLTF.

The chain is built from TRBV7-9 and TRBJ2-3; 9 bases fit TRBD2. V was clipped by 5 bases and J by 4 bases; unmatched bases: 10. CDR1 and CDR2 (germline): SEHNR, FQNEAQ (reference sequence). The CDR3 has 16 amino acids. CDR3 sequence: CASSPWTSDRADTQYF. The CDR3 nucleotides are TGTGCCAGCAGCCCTTGGACTAGCGATAGGGCAGATACGCAGTATTTT.

This rearrangement joins TRBV5-1 to TRBJ1-2, with a tentative D call TRBD1 (6 bases). From germline, CDR1 is SGHRS and CDR2 YFSETQ. V lost 0 bases and J lost 4, with 10 bases in between. There are 14 residues in the CDR3. As DNA, the CDR3 is TGCGCCAGCAGCTTGGATCAGGGGAGCTATGGCTACACCTTC. Translating gives CASSLDQGSYGYTF.

This clonotype was seen a few times. The chain employs TRBV28 and TRBJ1-1; possible D gene TRBD1, 6 bases. Germline V gives CDR1 MDHEN, CDR2 SYDVKM. The CDR3 runs 16 residues. The V gene lost 3 bases and the J gene lost 0 bases, with 14 bases spanning the gap. This chain's CDR3 is CASSLLGGVMNTEAFF. The DNA of the CDR3 is TGTGCCAGCAGTTTGTTGGGGGGCGTTATGAACACTGAAGCTTTCTTT.

The chain recombines TRBV5-1 with TRBJ2-1, with TRBD1 matching 7 bases. The V gene's germline CDR1 is SGHRS and CDR2 YFSETQ. The V segment lost 0 bases and the J segment 0 bases; nucleotides outside the gene matches: 3. This CDR3 comprises 16 residues. The CDR3 nucleotides are TGCGCCAGCAGCTTGGCAGGGGGTTCCTCCTACAATGAGCAGTTCTTC. It yields the protein CASSLAGGSSYNEQFF.

This chain joins TRBV20-1 and TRBJ2-7; D assignment may be TRBD1 or TRBD2 (5 bases each). The CDR3 totals 14 residues. Trimming cost V 6 bases and J 6 bases, with 21 bases left between them. Germline V gives CDR1 DFQATT, CDR2 SNEGSKA (reference sequence). The CDR3 coding sequence is TGCAGTGCCCACGCAGACAGCCCCGGAGGCGAGCAGTACTTC. Translation: CSAHADSPGGEQYF.

This clonotype was picked up a small number of times. The chain combines TRBV11-2 with TRBJ2-4, with 7 nucleotides matching TRBD2. The V and J ends lost 5 bases and 9 bases, in that order; junction bases with no gene match: 16. CDR3 length equals 16 residues. Germline-derived CDR1 and CDR2 are SGHAT and FQNNGV. The CDR3 nucleotides are TGTGCCAGCAGCCACTATCGGGGGGAGGGCCAGAGCATTCAGTACTTC. It encodes CASSHYRGEGQSIQYF. The complete variable domain, with remaining parts taken from reference TRBV11-2 and TRBJ2-4, reads EAGVAQSPRYKIIEKRQSVAFWCNPISGHATLYWYQQILGQGPKLLIQFQNNGVVDDSQLPKDRFSAERLKGVDSTLKIQPAKLEDSAVYLCASSHYRGEGQSIQYFGAGTRLSVL.

Only a few counts were recorded for this clonotype. This chain connects TRBV6-8 to TRBJ1-1; TRBD1 is a possible D gene (5 bases). The CDR3 is 13 amino acids. The germline V and J ends were trimmed by 5 bases and 11 bases, with 18 bases remaining between them. From germline, CDR1 is MNHGY and CDR2 SAAAGT. The CDR3 loop reads CASSADISTRAFF. Written as DNA, the CDR3 is TGTGCCAGCAGTGCGGACATATCCACGAGGGCTTTCTTT.

The rearrangement uses TRBV18 and TRBJ2-1; 8 positions agree with TRBD2. With V trimmed by 1 base and J by 1 base, 0 bases remained unmatched. The CDR3 length is 15 residues. Looked up from germline, CDR1 is KGHSH and CDR2 is LQKENI. CDR3 protein: CASSPLAGSYNEQFF. Written as DNA, the CDR3 is TGTGCCAGCTCACCACTAGCGGGGTCCTACAATGAGCAGTTCTTC.

This chain connects TRBV6-1 to TRBJ1-1; D is perhaps TRBD1 (5 bases). Per germline, CDR1 MNHNS and CDR2 SASEGT. Trimming pared 0 bases from V and 10 bases from J, leaving 18 bases between. CDR3 length equals 15 residues. CDR3 protein: CASSEAKLGRVGAFF. CDR3 coding DNA: TGTGCCAGCAGTGAAGCGAAATTGGGGCGGGTTGGAGCTTTCTTT.

The CDR3 spells CSVQGFGNQPQHF. The CDR3 DNA sequence: TGCAGCGTTCAAGGGTTCGGCAATCAGCCCCAGCATTTT. This chain joins TRBV29-1 and TRBJ1-5; D not resolved. The CDR3 has 13 amino acids. Trimming cost V 5 bases and J 2 bases, with 10 bases left between them. From germline, CDR1 is SQVTM and CDR2 ANQGSEA.

This clonotype showed up just a few times. The chain joins TRBV24-1 to TRBJ2-3; 10 bases agree with TRBD2. Germline loops: CDR1 KGHDR, CDR2 SFDVKD. V was clipped by 4 bases and J by 2 bases; unmatched bases: 5. The CDR3 sequence is 16 residues long. CDR3: CATSDPTSGITDTQYF. The CDR3 DNA reads as TGTGCCACCAGTGACCCCACTAGCGGGATCACAGATACGCAGTATTTT.

The chain carries TRBV6-8 and TRBJ1-2; 7 nucleotides line up with TRBD1. Losses at the gene ends were 6 bases for V and 3 bases for J; bases not matched to a gene: 10. CDR1 MNHGY and CDR2 SAAAGT come from the germline V gene. This CDR3 has 15 amino acids. CDR3 bases: TGTGCCAGCAGGCACAGACAGGGAGGGGACTATGGCTACACCTTC. It yields the protein CASRHRQGGDYGYTF.

The chain recombines TRBV5-1 with TRBJ2-7; 9 bases fit TRBD1. The germline CDR1 and CDR2 sequences are SGHRS and YFSETQ. The V segment lost 4 bases and the J segment 1 base; nucleotides outside the gene matches: 3. This CDR3 region has 14 residues. The CDR3 loop reads CASSRDRASYEQYF. The CDR3, as DNA: TGCGCCAGCAGCAGGGACAGGGCGTCCTACGAGCAGTACTTC.